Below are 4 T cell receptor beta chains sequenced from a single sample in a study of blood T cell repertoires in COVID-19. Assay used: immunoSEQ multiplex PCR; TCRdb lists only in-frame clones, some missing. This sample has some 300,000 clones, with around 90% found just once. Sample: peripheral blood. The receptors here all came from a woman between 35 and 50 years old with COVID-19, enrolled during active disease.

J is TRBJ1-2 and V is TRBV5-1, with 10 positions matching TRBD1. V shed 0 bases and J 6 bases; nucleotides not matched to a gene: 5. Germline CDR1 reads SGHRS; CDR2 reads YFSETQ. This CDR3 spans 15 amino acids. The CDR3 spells CASSLVGTGVDGYTF. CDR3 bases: TGCGCCAGCAGCTTGGTAGGGACAGGGGTCGATGGCTACACCTTC.

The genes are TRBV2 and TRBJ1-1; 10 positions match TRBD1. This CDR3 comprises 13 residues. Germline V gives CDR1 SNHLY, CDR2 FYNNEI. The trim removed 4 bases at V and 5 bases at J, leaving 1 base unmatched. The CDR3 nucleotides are TGTGCCAGCAGTGCGGGACAGGGGACTGAAGCTTTCTTT. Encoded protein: CASSAGQGTEAFF.

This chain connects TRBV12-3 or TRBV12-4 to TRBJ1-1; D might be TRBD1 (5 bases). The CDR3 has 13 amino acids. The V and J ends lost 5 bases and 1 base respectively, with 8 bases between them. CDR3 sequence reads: CASSRDWNTEAFF. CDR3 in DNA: TGTGCCAGCAGTAGGGACTGGAACACTGAAGCTTTCTTT.

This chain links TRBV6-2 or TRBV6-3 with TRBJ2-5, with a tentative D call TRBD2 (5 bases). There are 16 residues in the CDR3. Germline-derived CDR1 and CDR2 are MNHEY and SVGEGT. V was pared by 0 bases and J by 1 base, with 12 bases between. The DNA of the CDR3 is TGTGCCAGCAGTTACTCGAAAAGGACTTTCCAAGAGACCCAGTACTTC. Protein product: CASSYSKRTFQETQYF.